Below, 28 T cell receptor beta chains from the same sample are listed, as sequenced in a study of shared clonotypes between healthy human individuals. The data were produced by immunoSEQ multiplex PCR, yet TCRdb's version contains in-frame clones alone and is incomplete. The sample lists roughly 2,300,000 clones, about 90% occurring once. The sequencing sample was made of naive CD4+ T cells from PBMCs. Subset specified: CD45RA+ positively selected. The receptors come from a man aged 18 to 35 in good health. Some clones in this sample may be carry-over from other donors' samples.

This clone was counted once. This sequence joins TRBV28 and TRBJ1-4; 9 bases line up with TRBD1. Germline CDR1 MDHEN, CDR2 SYDVKM. The V segment lost 5 bases and the J segment 13 bases; nucleotides outside the gene matches: 20. The CDR3 has 17 amino acids. The CDR3 spells CASSRTINRGQWVRLFF. The CDR3 nucleotides read TGTGCCAGCAGTCGCACAATAAACAGGGGGCAATGGGTAAGACTGTTTTTT.

As regards this clone: Additional DNA sequences in this sample encode the identical CDR3. The chain employs TRBV19 and TRBJ1-2; 8 nucleotides agree with TRBD1. The length of the CDR3 is 11 residues. Germline V lookup: CDR1 LNHDA, CDR2 SQIVND (reference sequence). Trimming took 7 bases from V and 8 from J; bases not matched to a gene: 3. This chain's CDR3 is CASTGGGGYTF. CDR3 bases: TGTGCCAGTACAGGGGGCGGCGGCTACACCTTC.

This clone was observed a few times. The gene calls are TRBV6-1 and TRBJ1-5, with D hard to call. From germline, CDR1 is MNHNS and CDR2 SASEGT. Trimming shortened V by 0 bases and J by 5 bases, and 11 bases separated the two germline ends. The CDR3 sequence is 15 residues long. The CDR3 DNA sequence: TGTGCCAGCAGTGAAGCTTGGGTCCCCCATCAGCCCCAGCATTTT. It specifies CASSEAWVPHQPQHF.

On this clone itself: This sample includes further DNA sequences coding for the same CDR3. V usage is TRBV5-1 and J usage is TRBJ2-1; 14 positions agree with TRBD2. Trimming at V came to 7 bases and at J to 7 bases, leaving 4 bases not matched to a gene. The CDR3 is 14 residues long. Germline V CDR1 and CDR2: SGHRS, YFSETQ. CDR3 bases: TGCGCCAGCTTGGGACTAGCGGGAGCAAATGAGCAGTTCTTC. It is translated as CASLGLAGANEQFF. The full variable domain, with the rest looked up from reference TRBV5-1 and TRBJ2-1, is KAGVTQTPRYLIKTRGQQVTLSCSPISGHRSVSWYQQTPGQGLQFLFEYFSETQRNKGNFPGRFSGRQFSNSRSEMNVSTLELGDSALYLCASLGLAGANEQFFGPGTRLTVL.

V usage is TRBV5-4 and J usage is TRBJ2-7; D is undetermined. The germline V gene has CDR1 SGHNT and CDR2 YYREEE (reference sequence). The CDR3 runs to 16 residues. Trimming removed 2 bases from V and 6 bases from J, with 21 bases in between. The CDR3 region is CASSFNLGLRNLEQYF. The CDR3 region has the DNA TGTGCCAGCAGCTTCAACTTGGGCCTCCGGAATCTCGAGCAGTACTTC.

This clone was picked up one time. The V and J genes are TRBV6-5 and TRBJ2-7, with no clear D. V lost 6 bases, J lost 0 bases, and 15 bases lay in between. Germline lookup yields CDR1 MNHEY and CDR2 SVGAGI. The CDR3 is 15 residues long. Written as DNA, the CDR3 is TGTGCCAGCAGGGAGCTCGATGGCCTCTCCTACGAGCAGTACTTC. It yields the protein CASRELDGLSYEQYF.

The chain employs TRBV10-3 and TRBJ1-1, with 7 bases identical to TRBD1. CDR1 ENHRY and CDR2 SYGVKD come from the germline V gene. This CDR3 has 15 amino acids. The V segment lost 6 bases and the J segment 4 bases; nucleotides outside the gene matches: 11. CDR3 DNA: TGTGCCATCAGATCACAGGGGAAAACGAGCACTGAAGCTTTCTTT. It encodes CAIRSQGKTSTEAFF.

Here the CDR3 reads CASSLTGPIYNEQFF. In nucleotides, the CDR3 is TGCGCCAGCAGCCTAACGGGACCGATCTACAATGAGCAGTTCTTC. The chain links TRBV4-1 to TRBJ2-1; D could derive from TRBD1 or TRBD2 (5 bases each). CDR3 length equals 15 residues. Germline CDR1 and CDR2: MGHRA and YSYEKL. V was shortened by 4 bases and J by 3 bases, with 13 bases between the two germline ends.

V usage is TRBV18 and J usage is TRBJ1-3; maybe TRBD1 (6 bases). This CDR3 region has 15 residues. Germline-derived CDR1 and CDR2 are KGHSH and LQKENI. Between the trimmed V and J ends, which lost 2 bases and 3 bases, there was a span of 11 bases. The CDR3: CASSPSDRVGNTIYF. Here the CDR3 DNA reads TGTGCCAGCTCACCATCGGACAGAGTTGGAAACACCATATATTTT.

The chain links TRBV6-5 to TRBJ2-1; TRBD2 aligns across 11 bases. The CDR3 runs 16 residues. The V segment lost 0 bases and the J segment 6 bases; nucleotides outside the gene matches: 4. Germline V gene lookup returns CDR1 MNHEY and CDR2 SVGAGI. The CDR3 loop reads CASSYSSGRDSNEQFF. The CDR3 DNA sequence: TGTGCCAGCAGTTACTCTAGCGGGAGGGATTCCAATGAGCAGTTCTTC.

The sample holds one count of this clone. The CDR3 region is CASSYTESTDTQYF. CDR3 nucleotides: TGTGCCAGCAGTTATACCGAGAGCACAGATACGCAGTATTTT. The rearrangement uses TRBV2 and TRBJ2-3; D is ambiguous. CDR1 and CDR2 from the germline V gene are SNHLY and FYNNEI. Trimming stripped 5 bases from V and 0 bases from J, with 9 bases between. The CDR3 has 14 amino acids.

V usage is TRBV6-1 and J usage is TRBJ1-2; D is unclear. There are 13 residues in the CDR3. V was cut by 9 bases and J by 2 bases, with 13 bases left in between. Germline-derived CDR1 and CDR2 are MNHNS and SASEGT. The CDR3 sequence: CASLHLANYGYTF. CDR3 nucleotide sequence: TGTGCCAGTCTGCACCTAGCCAACTATGGCTACACCTTC.

The chain joins TRBV6-1 to TRBJ1-4; no reliable D call. The germline gives CDR1 MNHNS, CDR2 SASEGT. The V end was cut by 4 bases, the J end by 4 bases, with 10 bases between. The CDR3 length is 14 residues. Here the CDR3 DNA reads TGTGCCAGCAGTGTTTGGAGAGTTAATGAAAAACTGTTTTTT. Translating gives CASSVWRVNEKLFF.

This clone was counted once. The CDR3, as DNA: TGTGCCAGCAGTGAGACAGTTTCGAAGGGCGGCTACACCTTC. Residues: CASSETVSKGGYTF. The chain couples TRBV2 to TRBJ1-2; TRBD1 might be the D (5 bases). V lost 3 bases and J lost 8, with 16 bases in between. The CDR3 spans 14 residues. Per germline, CDR1 SNHLY and CDR2 FYNNEI.

The chain employs TRBV2 and TRBJ2-3, with D perhaps matching TRBD2 (5 bases). Germline CDR1 is SNHLY and CDR2 is FYNNEI. This CDR3 is 17 amino acids long. Trimming cost V 6 bases and J 3 bases, with 22 bases left between them. For the CDR3, the DNA is TGTGCCAGCAGACCAGGACCCTCTAATAGCGCAACAGATACGCAGTATTTT. It yields the protein CASRPGPSNSATDTQYF.

In DNA form, the CDR3 reads TGTGCCAGCAGCTCGGGAAGAGGGACAGTCTCCTACGAGCAGTACTTC. This encodes CASSSGRGTVSYEQYF. V is TRBV7-2 and J is TRBJ2-7, with 7 bases aligning to TRBD1. Trimming removed 4 bases from V and 0 bases from J; junction bases left unmatched: 9. CDR3 size: 16 residues. CDR1 is SGHTA and CDR2 is FQGNSA in the germline V gene.

The V gene is TRBV6-5, the J gene TRBJ2-5, with D unresolved. V was shortened by 2 bases and J by 2 bases, with 9 bases between the two germline ends. The CDR3 has 14 residues. Germline assignment: CDR1 MNHEY and CDR2 SVGAGI. The DNA for the CDR3 is TGTGCCAGCAGTTACAGGCAGAGACAAGAGACCCAGTACTTC. Its protein product is CASSYRQRQETQYF.

The chain uses TRBV28 and TRBJ1-1, with D unclear. Germline V gives CDR1 MDHEN, CDR2 SYDVKM. Trimming removed 3 bases from V and 3 bases from J, with 11 bases in between. This CDR3 is 14 amino acids long. The CDR3 DNA follows: TGTGCCAGCAGTTTTCTTGGAGGACACACTGAAGCTTTCTTT. Amino acid sequence: CASSFLGGHTEAFF.

The rearrangement links TRBV21-1 to TRBJ2-7; the table calls TRBD1, which could not be checked here. TRBV21-1 is listed as a pseudogene. The CDR3 loop spans 14 amino acids. The CDR3 reads CASSIHSKTYEQYF. The CDR3 DNA follows: TGTGCCAGCAGCATCCACAGTAAAACCTACGAGCAGTACTTC.

This sequence joins TRBV2 and TRBJ1-4, with D perhaps matching TRBD1 (6 bases). V was cut by 6 bases and J by 1 base, with 12 bases left in between. The CDR3 runs 15 residues. Germline-derived CDR1 and CDR2 are SNHLY and FYNNEI. The CDR3 spells CASSTQGQTNEKLFF. DNA for the CDR3: TGTGCCAGCAGCACACAGGGACAAACTAATGAAAAACTGTTTTTT.

The chain carries TRBV5-4 and TRBJ2-5, with TRBD2 identical over 8 bases. Germline V gives CDR1 SGHNT, CDR2 YYREEE (reference sequence). CDR3 length equals 14 residues. V lost 6 bases to trimming and J lost 4 bases; unmatched junction nucleotides: 8. The CDR3: CASTSDGTRETQYF. The CDR3 DNA reads as TGTGCCAGCACCTCTGACGGGACTAGAGAGACCCAGTACTTC.

The chain links TRBV6-1 to TRBJ1-2; a weak D match, TRBD1 (5 bases). The germline gives CDR1 MNHNS, CDR2 SASEGT. The CDR3 runs to 14 residues. V gave up 3 bases and J gave up 2 bases, with 10 bases separating them. CDR3 sequence (DNA): TGTGCCAGCAGTGAGATCGACAGAAACTATGGCTACACCTTC. Protein product: CASSEIDRNYGYTF.

This clone appeared once. This chain uses TRBV5-1 with TRBJ2-3; 9 bases map to TRBD1. The CDR3 is made up of 16 amino acids. Germline V lookup: CDR1 SGHRS, CDR2 YFSETQ. The ends lost 4 bases at V and 4 bases at J; junction bases unmatched: 10. This CDR3 reads CASSTRTGEGADTQYF. The CDR3 bases are TGCGCCAGCAGCACCCGGACAGGGGAGGGGGCAGATACGCAGTATTTT.

The gene calls are TRBV29-1 and TRBJ1-2; a possible D gene is TRBD1 (5 bases). The germline gives CDR1 SQVTM, CDR2 ANQGSEA. Trimming removed 3 bases from V and 8 bases from J, with 7 bases in between. This CDR3 region has 10 residues. For the CDR3, the DNA is TGCAGCGTTGATGCAGGGGGCTACACCTTC. It translates to CSVDAGGYTF.

V is TRBV19 and J is TRBJ2-7; 11 bases are shared with TRBD1. In germline, CDR1 is LNHDA, CDR2 SQIVND (reference sequence). The CDR3 extends over 15 amino acids. The V gene end was trimmed by 9 bases and the J gene end by 4 bases; junction bases not matched to a gene: 11. The chain's CDR3 is CASAPGRDRGYEQYF. CDR3 bases: TGTGCCAGCGCGCCAGGCCGGGACAGGGGGTACGAGCAGTACTTC.

V gene TRBV18 combines with J gene TRBJ2-3; D perhaps matches TRBD2 (6 bases). Trimming took 5 bases from V and 5 from J, leaving 17 bases between them. Germline V lookup: CDR1 KGHSH, CDR2 LQKENI. This CDR3 comprises 15 residues. The CDR3 reads CASSSLKVRGDTQYF. For the CDR3, the DNA is TGTGCCAGCTCATCACTAAAGGTGCGGGGAGATACGCAGTATTTT.

This clone was seen a single time. The rearrangement joins TRBV7-9 to TRBJ1-2; D gene ambiguous. Germline values: CDR1 SEHNR, CDR2 FQNEAQ (reference sequence). V lost 2 bases and J 8 bases, leaving 15 bases between the germline ends. This CDR3 region has 14 residues. The CDR3 DNA is TGTGCCAGCAGCTTATTGCAGGCGCCGGGAGGCTACACCTTC. Amino acid sequence: CASSLLQAPGGYTF.

The rearrangement links TRBV9 to TRBJ2-7, with a weak D call TRBD1 (5 bases). Looked up from germline, CDR1 is SGDLS and CDR2 is YYNGEE. Trimming removed 4 bases at V and 4 bases at J, with 18 bases between. This CDR3 region has 15 residues. The CDR3: CASSYFGSGPYEQYF. In DNA form, the CDR3 reads TGTGCCAGCAGCTACTTCGGATCAGGGCCGTACGAGCAGTACTTC.